Each of the 22 T cell receptor beta chains below was sequenced from the same sample in a study of cytotoxic CD8 clonotypes in ibrutinib-treated CLL. TCRdb's copy holds only in-frame clones and misses some; the assay was immunoSEQ multiplex PCR. The repertoire has 150,000 or so clones, about four fifths of them found once; the top ten carry over 4.5%. Sequencing used PBMCs, obtained after 24 months of ibrutinib treatment. These receptor sequences come from a human donor with chronic lymphocytic leukemia.

The chain joins TRBV10-1 to TRBJ1-1; maybe TRBD1 (6 bases). Trimming cost V 6 bases and J 5 bases, with 16 bases left between them. Germline V gene lookup returns CDR1 WNHNN and CDR2 SYGVQD (reference sequence). The CDR3 is 14 amino acids. CDR3 DNA: TGCGCCAGCAGAGCGGGACGAACAGGGACTGAAGCTTTCTTT. The encoded protein is CASRAGRTGTEAFF.

The V and J genes are TRBV30 and TRBJ2-7, with 8 bases matching TRBD1. The CDR3 loop spans 15 amino acids. Germline V gene data show CDR1 as GTSNPN and CDR2 as SVGIG (reference sequence). J lost 7 bases, V lost 4 bases, and 15 bases had no gene match. The CDR3 spells CAWTGSGTGYSEQYF. The DNA for the CDR3 is TGTGCCTGGACCGGATCCGGGACAGGCTATTCTGAGCAGTACTTC.

V is TRBV28 and J is TRBJ1-5; TRBD1 agrees at 9 bases. V lost 4 bases, J lost 6 bases, and 4 bases stayed unmatched. The germline gives CDR1 MDHEN, CDR2 SYDVKM. The CDR3 has 14 amino acids. CDR3 nucleotides: TGTGCCAGCAGTTGGACAGGGGAGGGTCAGCCCCAGCATTTT. As protein: CASSWTGEGQPQHF.

This sequence joins TRBV15 and TRBJ1-5; TRBD1 matches at 11 bases. CDR3 size: 16 residues. V gave up 5 bases and J gave up 4 bases; unmatched junction bases: 7. Germline CDR1 and CDR2: LNHNV and YYDKDF (reference sequence). DNA of the CDR3: TGTGCCACCAGCCAAACCGGGACAGGGGGAAATCAGCCCCAGCATTTT. It is translated as CATSQTGTGGNQPQHF.

This clone was detected a few times. This chain uses TRBV7-2 with TRBJ1-3, with D possibly TRBD1 on 6 matching bases. This CDR3 region has 17 residues. The V end lost 2 bases, the J end lost 2 bases, and 16 bases lay between the germline ends. Germline-derived CDR1 and CDR2 are SGHTA and FQGNSA. CDR3 region: CASSLKPTGLAGNTIYF. CDR3 nucleotides: TGTGCCAGCAGCTTAAAACCGACAGGACTCGCTGGAAACACCATATATTTT.

The chain is built from TRBV28 and TRBJ1-4; D call uncertain. The CDR3 is 14 residues long. Germline CDR1 MDHEN, CDR2 SYDVKM. Between the trimmed V and J ends, which lost 3 bases and 7 bases, there was a span of 12 bases. The CDR3 protein is CASSFSGRGEKLFF. CDR3 DNA sequence: TGTGCCAGCAGTTTTTCCGGGAGAGGTGAAAAACTGTTTTTT.

With respect to this clone: Mismatch with germline at one junction end may stem from a read error. The chain links TRBV13 to TRBJ1-3; D gene ambiguous. There are 15 residues in the CDR3. Germline loops: CDR1 PRHDT, CDR2 FYEKMQ (reference sequence). DNA for the CDR3: TGTGCCAGCAGCCTAGGGTCGAGCTCTGGAAACACCATATATTTT. Its translation is CASSLGSSSGNTIYF.

V gene TRBV28 combines with J gene TRBJ2-6; a weak D match, TRBD1 (5 bases). V was shortened by 8 bases and J by 1 base, with 15 bases between the two germline ends. The germline CDR1 and CDR2 sequences are MDHEN and SYDVKM. The CDR3 consists of 16 residues. CDR3 in amino acids: CASSSKGWSGANVLTF. The CDR3 DNA reads TGTGCCAGCTCCTCCAAGGGGTGGTCTGGGGCCAACGTCCTGACTTTC.

The chain combines TRBV9 with TRBJ1-1; the D is unclear. Germline CDR1 and CDR2: SGDLS and YYNGEE. Trimming removed 3 bases at V and 1 base at J, with 7 bases between. The CDR3 has 13 residues. CDR3: CASSGRGNTEAFF. The CDR3 coding sequence is TGTGCCAGCAGCGGACGGGGGAACACTGAAGCTTTCTTT. The complete variable domain, with remaining parts taken from reference TRBV9 and TRBJ1-1, reads DSGVTQTPKHLITATGQRVTLRCSPRSGDLSVYWYQQSLDQGLQFLIQYYNGEERAKGNILERFSAQQFPDLHSELNLSSLELGDSALYFCASSGRGNTEAFFGQGTRLTVV.

The chain couples TRBV25-1 to TRBJ2-5; D is possibly TRBD1 or TRBD2 (6 bases each). In germline, CDR1 is MGHDK, CDR2 SYGVNS. The V end was cut by 8 bases, the J end by 5 bases, with 15 bases between. The CDR3 consists of 13 residues. CDR3: CASALGGLETQYF. For the CDR3, the DNA is TGTGCCAGCGCTCTAGGGGGGCTGGAGACCCAGTACTTC.

The CDR3 DNA is TGTGCCATCAGTGGAGCTAGCGGGAGCTCCTACAATGAGCAGTTCTTC. As protein: CAISGASGSSYNEQFF. This chain joins TRBV10-3 and TRBJ2-1; 10 bases fit TRBD2. The V and J ends lost 4 bases and 0 bases, in that order; junction bases with no gene match: 3. This CDR3 region has 16 residues. CDR1 and CDR2 from the germline V gene are ENHRY and SYGVKD.

This clone was seen a few times. This chain joins TRBV4-2 and TRBJ2-7, with D tentatively TRBD2 (6 bases). There are 15 residues in the CDR3. V was cut by 3 bases and J by 3 bases, with 15 bases left in between. The germline V gene has CDR1 LGHNA and CDR2 YNFKEQ. CDR3 residues: CASSQASGLGYEQYF. In DNA, the CDR3 is TGTGCCAGCAGCCAGGCCTCGGGACTGGGCTACGAGCAGTACTTC.

This clone is a singleton in its sample. The chain links TRBV7-2 to TRBJ2-1; possibly TRBD2 for D (6 bases). The CDR3 covers 16 residues. V gave up 5 bases and J gave up 6 bases, with 20 bases separating them. CDR1 SGHTA and CDR2 FQGNSA come from the germline V gene. The CDR3 sequence: CASSPQGAGHFNEQFF. Here the CDR3 DNA reads TGTGCCAGCAGCCCCCAAGGAGCGGGTCATTTCAATGAGCAGTTCTTC.

The chain has TRBV5-5 and TRBJ2-2; D gene ambiguous. This CDR3 has 15 residues. The V and J ends lost 2 bases and 1 base respectively, with 9 bases between them. From germline, CDR1 is SGHKS and CDR2 YYEKEE (reference sequence). CDR3 DNA sequence: TGTGCCAGCAGCTTAAGGCTAGTGAACACCGGGGAGCTGTTTTTT. Its translation is CASSLRLVNTGELFF.

The chain links TRBV6-5 to TRBJ2-1; D uncertain. Trimming removed 0 bases at V and 10 bases at J, with 4 bases between. The germline V gene encodes CDR1 MNHEY and CDR2 SVGAGI. The CDR3 loop spans 11 amino acids. The CDR3, as DNA: TGTGCCAGCAGTTACTCGGGCGAGCAGTTCTTC. Its translation is CASSYSGEQFF.

V usage is TRBV28 and J usage is TRBJ1-4; TRBD1 aligns across 9 bases. Germline V CDR1 and CDR2: MDHEN, SYDVKM. With V trimmed by 1 base and J by 10 bases, 7 bases remained unmatched. This CDR3 comprises 15 residues. This chain's CDR3 is CASSLLDRGYGKLFF. CDR3 nucleotides: TGTGCCAGCAGTTTATTGGACAGGGGTTACGGAAAACTGTTTTTT.

The gene calls are TRBV29-1 and TRBJ2-5, with 7 positions matching TRBD1. CDR3 length: 14 amino acids. Trimming at V came to 7 bases and at J to 9 bases, leaving 17 bases not matched to a gene. Germline CDR1 SQVTM, CDR2 ANQGSEA. The CDR3 loop is CSAVPGQKVAAQYF. The CDR3 DNA sequence: TGCAGCGCGGTACCGGGACAGAAGGTTGCGGCCCAGTACTTC. The full variable domain, with the rest looked up from reference TRBV29-1 and TRBJ2-5, is SAVISQKPSRDICQRGTSLTIQCQVDSQVTMMFWYRQQPGQSLTLIATANQGSEATYESGFVIDKFPISRPNLTFSTLTVSNMSPEDSSIYLCSAVPGQKVAAQYFGPGTRLLVL.

The chain carries TRBV27 and TRBJ2-1, with D tentatively TRBD1 (6 bases). Germline CDR1 and CDR2: MNHEY and SMNVEV (reference sequence). The ends were cut back, 0 bases at V and 8 bases at J, with 20 bases in the middle. The CDR3 spans 17 residues. The DNA for the CDR3 is TGTGCCAGCAGTTTATCCCCTCAGGGCCAGGGGTGGGATGAGCAGTTCTTC. Its protein product is CASSLSPQGQGWDEQFF.

The chain carries TRBV5-1 and TRBJ1-1; D is undetermined. Trimming pared 1 base from V and 2 bases from J, leaving 15 bases between. The CDR3 sequence is 16 residues long. Germline CDR1 SGHRS, CDR2 YFSETQ. The CDR3 DNA reads as TGCGCCAGCAGCTTGCCCCGGGCAGCAACTAACACTGAAGCTTTCTTT. It codes for CASSLPRAATNTEAFF.

This rearrangement joins TRBV6-5 to TRBJ1-5; D is undetermined. Germline loops: CDR1 MNHEY, CDR2 SVGAGI. This CDR3 comprises 14 residues. V shed 5 bases and J shed 1 base, with 9 bases lying between them. As DNA, the CDR3 is TGTGCCAGCAGTGCGGGGTACAGCAATCAGCCCCAGCATTTT. The encoded protein is CASSAGYSNQPQHF.

The chain links TRBV28 to TRBJ1-4; weak D call: TRBD1 (5 bases). V was pared by 6 bases and J by 5 bases, with 31 bases between. The germline V gene has CDR1 MDHEN and CDR2 SYDVKM. This CDR3 comprises 20 residues. The CDR3 region has the DNA TGTGCCAGCAGCTCCATTGGAACCCCGGCAGAGACAGTAGGAAATGAAAAACTGTTTTTT. This gives the protein CASSSIGTPAETVGNEKLFF.

CDR3 region: CASSRDPTGELFF. Here the CDR3 DNA reads TGTGCCAGCAGTCGTGACCCCACCGGGGAGCTGTTTTTT. V gene TRBV6-5 combines with J gene TRBJ2-2; D not certain. Germline CDR1 reads MNHEY; CDR2 reads SVGAGI. V shed 5 bases and J shed 4 bases, with 8 bases lying between them. The CDR3 is made up of 13 amino acids.